The present T cell receptor beta chain was sequenced within a study of shared clonotypes between healthy human individuals. Study-level points and caveats: Only a few donors were included, so the genetic and exposure-history diversity represented was limited. Blood was the only sampled material, and tissue repertoires likely differ.

CDR3 size: 14 residues. V was pared by 4 bases and J by 6 bases, with 9 bases of the junction left unmatched. CDR1 and CDR2 (germline): SQVTM, ANQGSEA. Assay used: immunoSEQ multiplex PCR; TCRdb lists only in-frame clones, some missing. The sample shows about 1 million clones, 70% to 80% of them seen only once. As for this clone: Its antigen is unidentified.

V usage is TRBV29-1 and J usage is TRBJ2-7; TRBD2 matches at 10 bases. This clonotype originated in a man aged 18 to 30 in good health. Some clones in this sample may be carry-over from other donors' samples. The sequenced sample consisted of memory CD4+ T cells from PBMCs. Noted subset: CD45RA-negative fraction. The CDR3 coding sequence is TGCAGCGTTGTTAGGTCTAGCGGGAGATCCGAGCAGTACTTC. Translated, it gives CSVVRSSGRSEQYF.